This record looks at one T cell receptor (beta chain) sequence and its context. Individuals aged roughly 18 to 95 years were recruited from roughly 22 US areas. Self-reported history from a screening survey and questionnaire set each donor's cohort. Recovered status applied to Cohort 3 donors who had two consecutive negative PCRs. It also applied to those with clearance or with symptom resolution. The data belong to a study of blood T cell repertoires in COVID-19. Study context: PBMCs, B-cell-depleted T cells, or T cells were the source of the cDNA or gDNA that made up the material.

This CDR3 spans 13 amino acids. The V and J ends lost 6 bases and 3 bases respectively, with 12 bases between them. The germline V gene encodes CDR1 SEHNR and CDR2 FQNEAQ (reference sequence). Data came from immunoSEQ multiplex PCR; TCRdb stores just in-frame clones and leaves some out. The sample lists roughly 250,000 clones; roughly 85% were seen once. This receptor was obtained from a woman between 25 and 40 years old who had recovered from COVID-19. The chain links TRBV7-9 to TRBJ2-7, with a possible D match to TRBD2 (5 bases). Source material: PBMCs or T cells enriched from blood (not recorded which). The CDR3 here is CASRRGEGYEQYF. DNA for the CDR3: TGTGCCAGCAGGCGAGGAGAGGGCTACGAGCAGTACTTC.